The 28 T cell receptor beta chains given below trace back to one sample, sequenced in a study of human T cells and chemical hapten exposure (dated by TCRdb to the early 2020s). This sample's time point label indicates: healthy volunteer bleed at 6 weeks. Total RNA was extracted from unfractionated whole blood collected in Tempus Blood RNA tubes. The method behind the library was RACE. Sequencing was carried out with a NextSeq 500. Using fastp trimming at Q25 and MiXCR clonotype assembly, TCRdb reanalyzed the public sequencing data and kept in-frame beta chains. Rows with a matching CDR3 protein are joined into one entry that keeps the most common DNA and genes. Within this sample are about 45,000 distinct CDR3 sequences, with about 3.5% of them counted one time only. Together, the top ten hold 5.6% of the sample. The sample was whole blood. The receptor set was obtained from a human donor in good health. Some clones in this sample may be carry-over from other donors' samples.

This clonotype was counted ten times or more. Here the CDR3 reads CASSPGLYGYTF. The CDR3 DNA reads TGCGCCAGCAGCCCAGGACTCTATGGCTACACCTTC. The rearrangement uses TRBV4-1 and TRBJ1-2; D is uncertain. The germline V gene encodes CDR1 MGHRA and CDR2 YSYEKL. Trimming cost V 4 bases and J 4 bases, with 7 bases left between them. The CDR3 is 12 amino acids.

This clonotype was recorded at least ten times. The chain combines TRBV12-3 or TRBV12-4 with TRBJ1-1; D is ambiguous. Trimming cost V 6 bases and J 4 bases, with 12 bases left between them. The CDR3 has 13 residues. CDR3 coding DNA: TGTGCCAGCAGGATTGGTTTAGGCACTGAAGCTTTCTTT. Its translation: CASRIGLGTEAFF.

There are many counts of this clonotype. The DNA for the CDR3 is TGTGCCAGCAGCCCACAGGGGGCAGGAGAAAAACTGTTTTTT. It specifies CASSPQGAGEKLFF. The chain joins TRBV27 to TRBJ1-4; 9 bases fit TRBD1. CDR1 MNHEY and CDR2 SMNVEV come from the germline V gene (reference sequence). The CDR3 runs to 14 residues. With 6 bases clipped from V and 8 bases from J, the junction kept 7 bases outside the gene matches.

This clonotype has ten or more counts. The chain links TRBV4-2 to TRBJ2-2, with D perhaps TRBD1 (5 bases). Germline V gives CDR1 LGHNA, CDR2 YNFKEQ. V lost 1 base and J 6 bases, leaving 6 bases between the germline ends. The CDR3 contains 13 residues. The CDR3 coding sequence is TGTGCCAGCAGCCAAGTAGGGGCCGGGGAGCTGTTTTTT. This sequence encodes CASSQVGAGELFF.

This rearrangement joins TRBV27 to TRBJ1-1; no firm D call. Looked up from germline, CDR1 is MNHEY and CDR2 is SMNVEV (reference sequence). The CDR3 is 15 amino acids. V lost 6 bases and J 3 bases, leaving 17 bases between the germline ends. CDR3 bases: TGTGCCAGCAGGGCACGCCGGGTGGCCGACACTGAAGCTTTCTTT. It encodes CASRARRVADTEAFF.

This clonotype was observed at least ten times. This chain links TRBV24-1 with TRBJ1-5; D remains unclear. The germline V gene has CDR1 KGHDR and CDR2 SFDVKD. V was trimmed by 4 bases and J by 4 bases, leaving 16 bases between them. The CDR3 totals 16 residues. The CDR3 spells CATSDDRSTYNQPQHF. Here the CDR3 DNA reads TGTGCCACCAGTGACGACCGCTCTACCTATAATCAGCCCCAGCATTTT.

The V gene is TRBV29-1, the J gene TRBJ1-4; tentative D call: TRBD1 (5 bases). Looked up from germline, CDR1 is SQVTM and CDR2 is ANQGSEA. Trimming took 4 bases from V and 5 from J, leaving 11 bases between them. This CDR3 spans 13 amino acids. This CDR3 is CSVVGRGNEKLFF. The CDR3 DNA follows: TGCAGCGTTGTCGGCCGGGGGAATGAAAAACTGTTTTTT.

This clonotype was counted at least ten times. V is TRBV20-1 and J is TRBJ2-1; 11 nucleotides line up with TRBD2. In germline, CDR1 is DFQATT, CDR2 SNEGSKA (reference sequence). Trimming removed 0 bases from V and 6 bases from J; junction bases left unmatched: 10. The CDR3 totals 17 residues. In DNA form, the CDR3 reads TGCAGTGCTAGAGATAGGATAGCGGGAGGGCCCTCCAATGAGCAGTTCTTC. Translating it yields CSARDRIAGGPSNEQFF.

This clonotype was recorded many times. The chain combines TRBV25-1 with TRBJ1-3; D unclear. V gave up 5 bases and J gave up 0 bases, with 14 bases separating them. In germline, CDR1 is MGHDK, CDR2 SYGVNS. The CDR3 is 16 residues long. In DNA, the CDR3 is TGTGCCAGCAGTCAAGGACTGGGAACCTCTGGAAACACCATATATTTT. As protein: CASSQGLGTSGNTIYF. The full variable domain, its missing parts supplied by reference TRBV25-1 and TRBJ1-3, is EADIYQTPRYLVIGTGKKITLECSQTMGHDKMYWYQQDPGMELHLIHYSYGVNSTEKGDLSSESTVSRIRTEHFPLTLESARPSHTSQYLCASSQGLGTSGNTIYFGEGSWLTVV.

The CDR3 DNA is TGTGCCAGCAGCGCCCGCTTCCGACTAGCGGGGGGGAGCTACGAGCAGTACTTC. Translating gives CASSARFRLAGGSYEQYF. This chain joins TRBV3-1 and TRBJ2-7, with TRBD2 matching over 14 bases. Germline V lookup: CDR1 LGHDT, CDR2 YNNKEL (reference sequence). CDR3 size: 18 residues. V gave up 5 bases and J gave up 3 bases; unmatched junction bases: 12.

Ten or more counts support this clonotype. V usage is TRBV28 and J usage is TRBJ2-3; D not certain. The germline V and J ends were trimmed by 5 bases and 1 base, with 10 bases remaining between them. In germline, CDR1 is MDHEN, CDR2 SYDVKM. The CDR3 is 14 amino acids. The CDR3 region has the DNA TGTGCCAGCAGTGTCTCCGTTCGCACAGATACGCAGTATTTT. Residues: CASSVSVRTDTQYF.

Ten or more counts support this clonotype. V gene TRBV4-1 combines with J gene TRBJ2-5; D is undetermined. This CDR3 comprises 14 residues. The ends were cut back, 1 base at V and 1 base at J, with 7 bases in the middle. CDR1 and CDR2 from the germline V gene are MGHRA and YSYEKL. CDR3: CASSQVAGQETQYF. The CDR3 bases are TGCGCCAGCAGCCAAGTGGCAGGCCAAGAGACCCAGTACTTC.

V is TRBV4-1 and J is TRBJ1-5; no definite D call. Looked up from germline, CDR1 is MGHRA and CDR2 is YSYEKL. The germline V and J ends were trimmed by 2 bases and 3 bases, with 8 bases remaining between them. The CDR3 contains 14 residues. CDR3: CASSQTGNNQPQHF. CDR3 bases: TGCGCCAGCAGCCAAACGGGCAACAATCAGCCCCAGCATTTT.

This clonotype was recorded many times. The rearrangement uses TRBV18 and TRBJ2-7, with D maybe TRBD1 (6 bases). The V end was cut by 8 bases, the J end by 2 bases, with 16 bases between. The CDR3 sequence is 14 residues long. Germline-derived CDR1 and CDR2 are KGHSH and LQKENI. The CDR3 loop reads CASKETGHPYEQYF. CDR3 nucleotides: TGTGCCAGCAAGGAGACAGGCCATCCCTACGAGCAGTACTTC. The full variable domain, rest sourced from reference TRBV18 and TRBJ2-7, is NAGVMQNPRHLVRRRGQEARLRCSPMKGHSHVYWYRQLPEEGLKFMVYLQKENIIDESGMPKERFSAEFPKEGPSILRIQQVVRGDSAAYFCASKETGHPYEQYFGPGTRLTVT.

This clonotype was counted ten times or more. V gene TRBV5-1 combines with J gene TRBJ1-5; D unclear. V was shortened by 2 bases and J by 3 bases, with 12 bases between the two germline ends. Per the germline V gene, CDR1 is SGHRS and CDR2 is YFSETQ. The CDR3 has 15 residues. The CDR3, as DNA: TGCGCCAGCAGCTTCGAGAGCGGCCTCAATCAGCCCCAGCATTTT. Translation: CASSFESGLNQPQHF.

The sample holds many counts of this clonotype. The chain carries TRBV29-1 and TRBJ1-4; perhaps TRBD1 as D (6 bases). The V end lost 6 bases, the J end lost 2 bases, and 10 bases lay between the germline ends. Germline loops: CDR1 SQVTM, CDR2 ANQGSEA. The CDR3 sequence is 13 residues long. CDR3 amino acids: CSVSGGTNEKLFF. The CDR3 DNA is TGCAGCGTGAGCGGGGGCACTAATGAAAAACTGTTTTTT.

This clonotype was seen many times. This CDR3 is CASSRTSGNYEQYF. CDR3 DNA: TGTGCCAGCAGCAGGACTAGCGGGAACTACGAGCAGTACTTC. J is TRBJ2-7 and V is TRBV7-2; 12 bases are shared with TRBD2. This CDR3 is built from 14 residues. Germline V gene data show CDR1 as SGHTA and CDR2 as FQGNSA. Unmatched junction bases numbered 2, after V lost 5 bases and J lost 3 bases.

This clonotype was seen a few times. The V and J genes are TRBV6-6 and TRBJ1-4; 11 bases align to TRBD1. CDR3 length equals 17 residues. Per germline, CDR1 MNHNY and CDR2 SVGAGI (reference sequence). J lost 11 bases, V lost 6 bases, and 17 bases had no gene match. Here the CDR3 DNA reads TGTGCCAGCAGAGCCAACGGACAGGGGGCACTGCGCGGGAAACTGTTTTTT. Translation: CASRANGQGALRGKLFF.

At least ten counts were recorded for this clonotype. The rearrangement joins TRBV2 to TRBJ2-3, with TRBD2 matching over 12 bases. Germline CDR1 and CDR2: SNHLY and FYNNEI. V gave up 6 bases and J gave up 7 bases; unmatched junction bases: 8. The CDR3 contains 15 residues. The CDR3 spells CASRPGLAGPHTQYF. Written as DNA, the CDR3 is TGTGCCAGCAGACCCGGACTAGCGGGACCGCATACGCAGTATTTT. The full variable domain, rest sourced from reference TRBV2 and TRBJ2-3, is EPEVTQTPSHQVTQMGQEVILRCVPISNHLYFYWYRQILGQKVEFLVSFYNNEISEKSEIFDDQFSVERPDGSNFTLKIRSTKLEDSAMYFCASRPGLAGPHTQYFGPGTRLTVL.

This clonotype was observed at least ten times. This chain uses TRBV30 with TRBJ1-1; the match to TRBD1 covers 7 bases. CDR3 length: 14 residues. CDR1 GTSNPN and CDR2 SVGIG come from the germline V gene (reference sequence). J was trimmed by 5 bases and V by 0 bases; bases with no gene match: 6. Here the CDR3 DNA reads TGTGCCTGGAGTGTTGGGGCAGGGGGGACTGAAGCTTTCTTT. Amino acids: CAWSVGAGGTEAFF.

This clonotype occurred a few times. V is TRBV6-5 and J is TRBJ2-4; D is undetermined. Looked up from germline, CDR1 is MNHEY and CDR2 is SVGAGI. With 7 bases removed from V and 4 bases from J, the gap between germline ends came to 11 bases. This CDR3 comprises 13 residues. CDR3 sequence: CASTPDGKNIQYF. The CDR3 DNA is TGTGCCAGCACCCCTGACGGGAAAAACATTCAGTACTTC.

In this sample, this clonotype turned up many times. CDR3: CASSPVSGELQPQHF. In DNA, the CDR3 is TGTGCCAGCAGCCCTGTTTCCGGGGAGCTCCAGCCCCAGCATTTT. V usage is TRBV12-3 or TRBV12-4 and J usage is TRBJ1-5; no definite D call. The CDR3 has 15 residues. The V gene lost 6 bases and the J gene lost 7 bases, with 19 bases spanning the gap.

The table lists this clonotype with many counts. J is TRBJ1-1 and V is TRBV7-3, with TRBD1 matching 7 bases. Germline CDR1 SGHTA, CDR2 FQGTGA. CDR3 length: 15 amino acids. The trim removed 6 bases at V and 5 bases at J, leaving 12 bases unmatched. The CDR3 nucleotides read TGTGCCAGCAGTCCAGGGGGGGCGAGACAAACTGAAGCTTTCTTT. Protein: CASSPGGARQTEAFF.

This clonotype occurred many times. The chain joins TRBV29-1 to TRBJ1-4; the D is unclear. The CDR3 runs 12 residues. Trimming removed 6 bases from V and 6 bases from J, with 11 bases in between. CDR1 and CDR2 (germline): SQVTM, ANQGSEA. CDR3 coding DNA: TGCAGCGTGGCCGGGCTTCATGAAAAACTGTTTTTT. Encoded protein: CSVAGLHEKLFF.

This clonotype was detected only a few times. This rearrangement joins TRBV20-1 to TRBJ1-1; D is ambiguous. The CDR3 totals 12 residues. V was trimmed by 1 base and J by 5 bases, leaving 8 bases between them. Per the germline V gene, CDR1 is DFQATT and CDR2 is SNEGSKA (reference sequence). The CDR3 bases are TGCAGTGCTAGAGGGGGTGAAACTGAAGCTTTCTTT. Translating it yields CSARGGETEAFF.

CDR3 sequence reads: CSASISTNEKLFF. CDR3 in DNA: TGCAGTGCTAGTATCTCAACTAATGAAAAACTGTTTTTT. V gene TRBV20-1 combines with J gene TRBJ1-4; no definite D call. The V gene's germline CDR1 is DFQATT and CDR2 SNEGSKA (reference sequence). Trimming took off 3 bases at V and 0 bases at J, with 5 bases between the two ends. CDR3 size: 13 residues.

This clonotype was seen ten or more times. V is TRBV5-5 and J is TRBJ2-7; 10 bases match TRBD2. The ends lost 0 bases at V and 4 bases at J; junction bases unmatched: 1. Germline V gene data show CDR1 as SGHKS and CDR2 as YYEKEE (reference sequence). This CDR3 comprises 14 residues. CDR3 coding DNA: TGTGCCAGCAGCTTGGGGACTAGCGGATACGAGCAGTACTTC. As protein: CASSLGTSGYEQYF. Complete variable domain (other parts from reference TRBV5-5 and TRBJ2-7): DAGVTQSPTHLIKTRGQQVTLRCSPISGHKSVSWYQQVLGQGPQFIFQYYEKEERGRGNFPDRFSARQFPNYSSELNVNALLLGDSALYLCASSLGTSGYEQYFGPGTRLTVT.

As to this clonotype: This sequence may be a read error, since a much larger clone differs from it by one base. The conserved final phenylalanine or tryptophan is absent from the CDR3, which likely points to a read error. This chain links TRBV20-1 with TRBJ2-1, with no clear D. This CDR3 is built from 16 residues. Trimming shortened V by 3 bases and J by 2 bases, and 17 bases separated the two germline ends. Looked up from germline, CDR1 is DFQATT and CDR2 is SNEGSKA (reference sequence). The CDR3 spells CSASSMVADAYNEQFL. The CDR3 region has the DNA TGCAGTGCTAGTTCTATGGTTGCAGATGCCTACAATGAGCAGTTCTTA.